This TCR beta chain was found in a study of regulatory T cells in long-lasting Graves disease. Indicated time point: newly diagnosed GD, antithyroid drugs for less than 3 months. RNA isolated from PBMCs was used to make the TCR library. According to the study, TCR beta libraries were built with iRepertoire HTBI primers and CDR3-region Arm-PCR. In TCRdb, the multiplex PCR reads were re-called with MiXCR into one record per CDR3 protein. This sample has roughly 520,000 distinct CDR3 sequences, with about 12% found just once. Per the germline V gene, CDR1 is SGDLS and CDR2 is YYNGEE. V lost 1 base and J 3 bases, leaving 10 bases between the germline ends. CDR3 length: 15 amino acids. These same data were also listed under a study on T cells in Graves' hyperthyroidism and ophthalmopathy. That report adds: The hyperthyroidism was newly diagnosed and had lasted under 2 months; the patients were aged 18 to 65. Ophthalmopathy cases were set apart from stable hyperthyroidism by a 13 V-J model.

The input for sequencing was peripheral blood mononuclear cells (PBMCs), taken at new diagnosis, from a patient treated with antithyroid drugs. The chain joins TRBV9 to TRBJ2-2; no clear D. The TCR sequence derives from a young woman with Graves disease. The DNA of the CDR3 is TGTGCCAGCAGCGTAAGGTCCACGGACACCGGGGAGCTGTTTTTT. Encoded protein: CASSVRSTDTGELFF.